This entry lists 14 T cell receptor beta chains sequenced from one sample in a study of cytomegalovirus exposure and HLA in healthy donors. Clones were read by immunoSEQ multiplex PCR, and TCRdb kept only the in-frame ones, dropping some. The sample carries roughly 120,000 clones, roughly nine tenths recorded once. The specimen sequenced was PBMCs. The receptor set was obtained from a man aged 18 to 29 in good health and CMV-seropositive.

V usage is TRBV5-6 and J usage is TRBJ2-7; a possible D gene is TRBD2 (6 bases). The CDR3 is made up of 15 amino acids. Trimming pared 3 bases from V and 3 bases from J, leaving 16 bases between. Germline loops: CDR1 SGHDT, CDR2 YYEEEE. This chain's CDR3 is CASSYGGRQNYEQYF. CDR3 DNA: TGTGCCAGCAGCTACGGGGGACGGCAAAACTACGAGCAGTACTTC. Using reference TRBV5-6 and TRBJ2-7 for the parts outside the CDR3, the full variable domain is DAGVTQSPTHLIKTRGQQVTLRCSPKSGHDTVSWYQQALGQGPQFIFQYYEEEERQRGNFPDRFSGHQFPNYSSELNVNALLLGDSALYLCASSYGGRQNYEQYFGPGTRLTVT.

This chain joins TRBV5-1 and TRBJ1-1; D may be TRBD1 (6 bases). Per germline, CDR1 SGHRS and CDR2 YFSETQ. This CDR3 has 13 amino acids. The germline V and J ends were trimmed by 2 bases and 6 bases, with 11 bases remaining between them. The CDR3 is CASSLQGSSEAFF. The DNA of the CDR3 is TGCGCCAGCAGCTTACAGGGAAGCTCTGAAGCTTTCTTT.

The CDR3 sequence is CASSIGGGEGYEQYF. DNA for the CDR3: TGTGCCAGTAGTATCGGGGGAGGAGAGGGCTACGAGCAGTACTTC. This sequence joins TRBV19 and TRBJ2-7; TRBD2 might be the D (6 bases). The CDR3 is 15 residues long. V shed 3 bases and J shed 3 bases, with 15 bases lying between them. From germline, CDR1 is LNHDA and CDR2 SQIVND (reference sequence).

The chain employs TRBV18 and TRBJ2-1; no clear D gene. The germline V gene has CDR1 KGHSH and CDR2 LQKENI. The V gene lost 3 bases and the J gene lost 7 bases, with 10 bases spanning the gap. CDR3 length: 13 residues. The CDR3 sequence is CASSPGQVNEQFF. The CDR3 DNA follows: TGTGCCAGCTCACCGGGCCAGGTGAATGAGCAGTTCTTC.

This CDR3 reads CASSQATGAEFEAFF. CDR3 bases: TGCGCCAGCAGCCAGGCGACAGGGGCGGAATTTGAAGCTTTCTTT. The chain links TRBV4-1 to TRBJ1-1, with 8 positions matching TRBD1. The CDR3 runs to 15 residues. The germline V gene has CDR1 MGHRA and CDR2 YSYEKL. V lost 3 bases, J lost 7 bases, and 10 bases stayed unmatched.

Regarding this clone: Other DNA sequences in this specimen translate into the identical CDR3. The chain has TRBV2 and TRBJ2-5, with D possibly TRBD1 on 5 matching bases. The CDR3 has 13 amino acids. Trimming pared 4 bases from V and 2 bases from J, leaving 8 bases between. CDR1 and CDR2 (germline): SNHLY, FYNNEI. Here the CDR3 reads CASSAQGQETQYF. The CDR3 bases are TGTGCCAGCAGTGCGCAGGGTCAAGAGACCCAGTACTTC.

The chain has TRBV28 and TRBJ2-7; D might be TRBD1 (6 bases). Germline V gene data show CDR1 as MDHEN and CDR2 as SYDVKM. The CDR3 totals 15 residues. Trimming took off 2 bases at V and 1 base at J, with 12 bases between the two ends. CDR3 in amino acids: CASSLGQGWSYEQYF. CDR3 in DNA: TGTGCCAGCAGTTTAGGTCAGGGGTGGTCCTACGAGCAGTACTTC. Full variable domain (missing parts from reference TRBV28 and TRBJ2-7): DVKVTQSSRYLVKRTGEKVFLECVQDMDHENMFWYRQDPGLGLRLIYFSYDVKMKEKGDIPEGYSVSREKKERFSLILESASTNQTSMYLCASSLGQGWSYEQYFGPGTRLTVT.

The genes are TRBV6-5 and TRBJ1-1; 8 nucleotides agree with TRBD1. CDR1 is MNHEY, CDR2 SVGAGI, per germline. This CDR3 region has 12 residues. Losses at the gene ends were 10 bases for V and 5 bases for J; bases not matched to a gene: 6. The CDR3: CATRTGSTEAFF. The CDR3 DNA is TGTGCCACCCGGACAGGGTCTACTGAAGCTTTCTTT.

This clone was found once. CDR3 sequence reads: CASRFSTGDLYTGELFF. For the CDR3, the DNA is TGTGCCAGCAGGTTTAGCACGGGAGATCTTTACACCGGGGAGCTGTTTTTT. This rearrangement joins TRBV7-9 to TRBJ2-2; D might be TRBD2 (6 bases). The CDR3 covers 17 residues. The germline gives CDR1 SEHNR, CDR2 FQNEAQ (reference sequence). V lost 6 bases and J 3 bases, leaving 20 bases between the germline ends.

The V call is TRBV4-1, the J call TRBJ2-1, with 9 bases that match TRBD1. The CDR3 spans 17 residues. After removal of 5 bases from V and 0 bases from J, the junction contained 8 bases not matched to a gene. The V gene's germline CDR1 is MGHRA and CDR2 YSYEKL. CDR3 bases: TGCGCCAGCAGCTACCGGACAGGGGAACCCTCCTACAATGAGCAGTTCTTC. It is translated as CASSYRTGEPSYNEQFF.

V and J are TRBV30 and TRBJ2-1, with D possibly matching TRBD2 (5 bases). In germline, CDR1 is GTSNPN, CDR2 SVGIG (reference sequence). The CDR3 is 14 amino acids. V was cut by 0 bases and J by 10 bases, with 16 bases left in between. The CDR3 sequence is CAWSVPSIRGEQFF. The CDR3 DNA reads TGTGCCTGGAGTGTCCCCTCAATCCGGGGAGAGCAGTTCTTC.

The chain uses TRBV7-2 and TRBJ2-3, with a tentative D call TRBD1 (5 bases). Germline V gene data show CDR1 as SGHTA and CDR2 as FQGNSA. V was pared by 5 bases and J by 2 bases, with 17 bases between. The CDR3 extends over 16 amino acids. CDR3 DNA: TGTGCCAGCAGCCCACGCCCAGGGATAATCACAGATACGCAGTATTTT. Its translation is CASSPRPGIITDTQYF.

CDR3 sequence reads: CASSLPRNRGHEQYF. CDR3 bases: TGTGCCAGCAGTTTACCAAGAAACAGGGGCCACGAGCAGTACTTC. This rearrangement joins TRBV27 to TRBJ2-7; 7 bases agree with TRBD1. Germline loops: CDR1 MNHEY, CDR2 SMNVEV (reference sequence). The CDR3 covers 15 residues. Trimming took 2 bases from V and 5 from J; bases not matched to a gene: 9.

V is TRBV4-3 and J is TRBJ1-2; the D gene is possibly TRBD1 (6 bases). Trimming cost V 1 base and J 2 bases, with 14 bases left between them. This CDR3 is built from 16 residues. The V gene's germline CDR1 is LGHNA and CDR2 YSLEER. Here the CDR3 reads CASSQAVTGTNYGYTF. The CDR3 nucleotides read TGCGCCAGCAGCCAAGCGGTCACAGGGACCAACTATGGCTACACCTTC.